A selection of T cell receptor beta chains follows, all from one sample in a study of T cell responses to AZD1222 COVID-19 vaccine. Measured with immunoSEQ multiplex PCR; TCRdb has only the in-frame clones, and not every one. This table holds tens of thousands of clones, roughly nine tenths found once. This material consisted of peripheral blood, taken on day 0 of AZD1222 vaccination. The receptors here all came from an adult in good health. Both conserved end residues are part of each CDR3. Each record gives: D gene, J gene, clone size, V gene, CDR3 DNA, CDR3 protein. D genes are given only for firm matches. Expanded clones get a size class; other rows say once, few or many, or leave the size out.

D gene: .; J gene: TRBJ1-2; clone size: .; V gene: TRBV12-3/TRBV12-4; CDR3 DNA: TGTGCCAGCAGTTTTCTCGGCTATGGCTACACCTTC; CDR3 protein: CASSFLGYGYTF
D gene: TRBD1; J gene: TRBJ1-5; clone size: few; V gene: TRBV28; CDR3 DNA: TGTGCCAGCAGTGACCAAGGGACAGTTTATCAGCCCCAGCATTTT; CDR3 protein: CASSDQGTVYQPQHF
D gene: .; J gene: TRBJ1-4; clone size: few; V gene: TRBV6-5; CDR3 DNA: TGTGCCAGCGTGTCGGGTGTTGCAACTAATGAAAAACTGTTTTTT; CDR3 protein: CASVSGVATNEKLFF
D gene: TRBD1; J gene: TRBJ2-3; clone size: .; V gene: TRBV5-1; CDR3 DNA: TGCGCCAGCAGCTGGCGACAGGGGGCTGAAGATACGCAGTATTTT; CDR3 protein: CASSWRQGAEDTQYF
D gene: TRBD1; J gene: TRBJ2-5; clone size: .; V gene: TRBV9; CDR3 DNA: TGTGCCAGCAGCCCCCCTCGGGACAGAGGCACCCAGTACTTC; CDR3 protein: CASSPPRDRGTQYF
D gene: .; J gene: TRBJ1-2; clone size: .; V gene: TRBV7-3; CDR3 DNA: TGTGCCAGCAGCCAGGACGGCTATGGCTACACCTTC; CDR3 protein: CASSQDGYGYTF
D gene: TRBD1; J gene: TRBJ2-2; clone size: .; V gene: TRBV6-1; CDR3 DNA: TGTGCCAGCAGTGTACAGGGGGCGCGGGACACCGGGGAGCTGTTTTTT; CDR3 protein: CASSVQGARDTGELFF
D gene: .; J gene: TRBJ1-2; clone size: .; V gene: TRBV6-5; CDR3 DNA: TGTGCCAGCAGTTACGTAAGAGAAGGCTACACCTTC; CDR3 protein: CASSYVREGYTF
D gene: .; J gene: TRBJ1-2; clone size: once; V gene: TRBV5-1; CDR3 DNA: TGCGCCAGCAGCTTAGACAGAAACTATGGCTACACCTTC; CDR3 protein: CASSLDRNYGYTF
D gene: .; J gene: TRBJ2-1; clone size: .; V gene: TRBV5-1; CDR3 DNA: TGCGCCAGCAGCTTTGAAAATTTCCCTTCCTACAATGAGCAGTTCTTC; CDR3 protein: CASSFENFPSYNEQFF
D gene: .; J gene: TRBJ2-3; clone size: .; V gene: TRBV19; CDR3 DNA: TGTGCCAGTAGTCTTCTAAGTGCAGATACGCAGTATTTT; CDR3 protein: CASSLLSADTQYF
D gene: TRBD1; J gene: TRBJ1-5; clone size: once; V gene: TRBV7-9; CDR3 DNA: TGTGCCAGCAGCCTAGACAGGGGGCGATTCCCGGCGCATCAGCCCCAGCATTTT; CDR3 protein: CASSLDRGRFPAHQPQHF
D gene: .; J gene: TRBJ2-7; clone size: .; V gene: TRBV27; CDR3 DNA: TGTGCCAGCAGTTTAAACTGGGACTCCTACGAGCAGTACTTC; CDR3 protein: CASSLNWDSYEQYF
D gene: .; J gene: TRBJ1-2; clone size: .; V gene: TRBV29-1; CDR3 DNA: TGCAGCGTTGGCCAGGGAGGGACTCTGGTCTACACCTTC; CDR3 protein: CSVGQGGTLVYTF
D gene: .; J gene: TRBJ2-1; clone size: .; V gene: TRBV5-1; CDR3 DNA: TGCGCCAGCAGCCGCTACCCCCTCGGACTTTTCTCCTACAATGAGCAGTTCTTC; CDR3 protein: CASSRYPLGLFSYNEQFF
D gene: .; J gene: TRBJ1-1; clone size: .; V gene: TRBV9; CDR3 DNA: TGTGCCAGCAGCGTAGCCCGGGGTACTGAAGCTTTCTTT; CDR3 protein: CASSVARGTEAFF
D gene: .; J gene: TRBJ1-1; clone size: .; V gene: TRBV20-1; CDR3 DNA: TGCAGTGCCTGGGTCGGGGGACAAGCTTTCTTT; CDR3 protein: CSAWVGGQAFF
D gene: .; J gene: TRBJ2-2; clone size: .; V gene: TRBV6-5; CDR3 DNA: TGTGCCAGCAGTTACTCAGGGGGACACACCGGGGAGCTGTTTTTT; CDR3 protein: CASSYSGGHTGELFF
D gene: TRBD1; J gene: TRBJ1-3; clone size: .; V gene: TRBV5-8; CDR3 DNA: TGTGCCAGCAGCTTGGGGACAGGGGCTGGAAACACCATATATTTT; CDR3 protein: CASSLGTGAGNTIYF
D gene: .; J gene: TRBJ2-1; clone size: .; V gene: TRBV27; CDR3 DNA: TGTGCCAGCAGTACATATCGCTCCTACAATGAGCAGTTCTTC; CDR3 protein: CASSTYRSYNEQFF
D gene: .; J gene: TRBJ1-2; clone size: .; V gene: TRBV28; CDR3 DNA: TGTGCCAGCAGTGGCCACGTCTATGGCTACACCTTC; CDR3 protein: CASSGHVYGYTF
D gene: .; J gene: TRBJ1-2; clone size: .; V gene: TRBV12-3/TRBV12-4; CDR3 DNA: TGTGCCAGCAGGTCAGGGGAGAGCTATGGCTACACCTTC; CDR3 protein: CASRSGESYGYTF
D gene: TRBD1; J gene: TRBJ1-2; clone size: few; V gene: TRBV4-2; CDR3 DNA: TGTGCCAGCAGCCAAGCTAGACAGGGGGCCGGCTATGGCTACACCTTC; CDR3 protein: CASSQARQGAGYGYTF
D gene: TRBD1; J gene: TRBJ2-1; clone size: .; V gene: TRBV14; CDR3 DNA: TGTGCCAGCAGCCAAGGTTCGGGACAGGGATACAATGAGCAGTTCTTC; CDR3 protein: CASSQGSGQGYNEQFF
D gene: .; J gene: TRBJ1-1; clone size: .; V gene: TRBV14; CDR3 DNA: TGTGCCAGCAGCCGAGCCGTTTTGGGGGAAGCTTTCTTT; CDR3 protein: CASSRAVLGEAFF
D gene: .; J gene: TRBJ2-7; clone size: .; V gene: TRBV20-1; CDR3 DNA: TGCAGTGGGGGTTCCATGTACGAGCAGTACTTC; CDR3 protein: CSGGSMYEQYF
D gene: TRBD1; J gene: TRBJ2-7; clone size: few; V gene: TRBV30; CDR3 DNA: TGTGCCTGGAGTAGGACAGGGGGTTCCTACGAGCAGTACTTC; CDR3 protein: CAWSRTGGSYEQYF
D gene: TRBD1; J gene: TRBJ2-7; clone size: .; V gene: TRBV10-2; CDR3 DNA: TGCGCCACCAGGGACAGGAGCCACGAGCAGTACTTC; CDR3 protein: CATRDRSHEQYF
D gene: .; J gene: TRBJ2-7; clone size: .; V gene: TRBV7-8; CDR3 DNA: TGTGCCAGCAGCCGGGGTGGTACAGAGCAGTACTTC; CDR3 protein: CASSRGGTEQYF
D gene: .; J gene: TRBJ2-2; clone size: .; V gene: TRBV5-6; CDR3 DNA: TGTGCCAGCAGCTTGGCTGTTCCAGCGGGCACCGGGGAGCTGTTTTTT; CDR3 protein: CASSLAVPAGTGELFF
D gene: .; J gene: TRBJ1-6; clone size: .; V gene: TRBV11-1; CDR3 DNA: TGTGCCAGCAGCTTAGCCGGGACGGGTAATTCACCCCTCCACTTT; CDR3 protein: CASSLAGTGNSPLHF
D gene: .; J gene: TRBJ2-2; clone size: .; V gene: TRBV23-1; CDR3 DNA: TGCGCCAGCAGTAAACCTTCTGCGGGCACCGGGGAGCTGTTTTTT; CDR3 protein: CASSKPSAGTGELFF
D gene: TRBD2; J gene: TRBJ2-2; clone size: .; V gene: TRBV5-5; CDR3 DNA: TGTGCCAGCAGGCCTACTAGCGGGAGTTGGAACACCGGGGAGCTGTTTTTT; CDR3 protein: CASRPTSGSWNTGELFF
D gene: .; J gene: TRBJ1-4; clone size: .; V gene: TRBV29-1; CDR3 DNA: TGCAGCGTACGGACAGTTGCAACTAATGAAAAACTGTTTTTT; CDR3 protein: CSVRTVATNEKLFF
D gene: .; J gene: TRBJ1-2; clone size: .; V gene: TRBV6-4; CDR3 DNA: TGTGCCAGCAGTGACTCGACCCGGGGCTATGGCTACACCTTC; CDR3 protein: CASSDSTRGYGYTF
D gene: .; J gene: TRBJ1-3; clone size: .; V gene: TRBV19; CDR3 DNA: TGTGCCAGTAGTACAGGTTTCTCTGGAAACACCATATATTTT; CDR3 protein: CASSTGFSGNTIYF
D gene: TRBD1; J gene: TRBJ2-7; clone size: .; V gene: TRBV10-3; CDR3 DNA: TGTGCCATCAGTGAGAGGAGGACAGGGCCGACCTACGAGCAGTACTTC; CDR3 protein: CAISERRTGPTYEQYF
D gene: .; J gene: TRBJ2-7; clone size: .; V gene: TRBV27; CDR3 DNA: TGTGCCAGCAGTTTCTCAGGACCGAACGAGCAGTACTTC; CDR3 protein: CASSFSGPNEQYF